The 23 T cell receptor beta chains given below trace back to one sample, sequenced in a study of blood T cell repertoires in COVID-19. The data were produced by immunoSEQ multiplex PCR, yet TCRdb's version contains in-frame clones alone and is incomplete. There are about 310,000 clones in the sample; 70% to 90% occur only once, and around 8% lies in the top ten. Specimen: peripheral blood. The receptors were gathered from a woman between 45 and 60 years old who had recovered from COVID-19.

The rearrangement uses TRBV5-4 and TRBJ2-5; tentative D call: TRBD1 (6 bases). Trimming left V 0 bases short and J 5 bases short, with 14 bases between. The CDR3 is 15 amino acids. Per the germline V gene, CDR1 is SGHNT and CDR2 is YYREEE (reference sequence). For the CDR3, the DNA is TGTGCCAGCAGCTTGGGCTCAGGGGTTGCGGAGACCCAGTACTTC. Translation: CASSLGSGVAETQYF.

The genes are TRBV5-1 and TRBJ1-3, with 8 bases fitting TRBD1. Germline loops: CDR1 SGHRS, CDR2 YFSETQ. V lost 4 bases to trimming and J lost 4 bases; unmatched junction nucleotides: 7. The CDR3 spans 15 residues. The chain's CDR3 is CASSPQTGDGNTIYF. The CDR3 bases are TGCGCCAGCAGCCCCCAGACAGGGGACGGAAACACCATATATTTT.

The chain links TRBV7-2 to TRBJ1-2; D might be TRBD1 (6 bases). Germline assignment: CDR1 SGHTA and CDR2 FQGNSA. V lost 4 bases, J lost 7 bases, and 10 bases lay in between. This CDR3 region has 12 residues. CDR3: CASSSGTFGYTF. The CDR3 DNA follows: TGTGCCAGCAGCTCCGGGACATTTGGCTACACCTTC.

The chain is built from TRBV6-5 and TRBJ2-7, with 9 bases lining up with TRBD1. The CDR3 consists of 14 residues. CDR1 MNHEY and CDR2 SVGAGI come from the germline V gene. V lost 7 bases to trimming and J lost 2 bases; unmatched junction nucleotides: 6. The CDR3 here is CASTPWTGAYEQYF. The CDR3 bases are TGTGCCAGCACTCCTTGGACAGGGGCCTACGAGCAGTACTTC.

This clone was recorded only once. The chain recombines TRBV6-5 with TRBJ1-2, with 10 nucleotides matching TRBD1. Germline CDR1 reads MNHEY; CDR2 reads SVGAGI. V dropped 5 bases and J dropped 1; count of bases not matched to a gene: 1. The CDR3 covers 14 residues. The CDR3 loop reads CASSRTGGNYGYTF. CDR3 sequence (DNA): TGTGCCAGCAGTCGGACAGGGGGTAACTATGGCTACACCTTC.

The chain couples TRBV29-1 to TRBJ2-2; TRBD2 matches at 11 bases. Per the germline V gene, CDR1 is SQVTM and CDR2 is ANQGSEA. CDR3 length: 13 amino acids. After removal of 6 bases from V and 6 bases from J, the junction contained 3 bases not matched to a gene. The CDR3 protein is CSVETSGAGELFF. CDR3 DNA sequence: TGCAGCGTAGAGACTAGCGGGGCCGGGGAGCTGTTTTTT.

The chain links TRBV4-1 to TRBJ2-1; a possible D gene is TRBD1 (6 bases). This CDR3 has 18 residues. CDR1 is MGHRA and CDR2 is YSYEKL in the germline V gene. The V gene lost 0 bases and the J gene lost 4 bases, with 19 bases spanning the gap. CDR3 bases: TGCGCCAGCAGCCAAGATCTATTGGCAGGGGCCCTATACAATGAGCAGTTCTTC. Amino acid sequence: CASSQDLLAGALYNEQFF.

The genes are TRBV27 and TRBJ2-5; TRBD1 matches 7 bases. Germline V gene sequence: CDR1 MNHEY, CDR2 SMNVEV (reference sequence). The length of the CDR3 is 13 residues. Trimming removed 8 bases from V and 5 bases from J; junction bases left unmatched: 8. Here the CDR3 reads CASGWRQGETQYF. CDR3 bases: TGTGCCAGCGGCTGGCGACAGGGCGAGACCCAGTACTTC.

This clone was counted a few times. Other DNA sequences within the sample encode an identical CDR3. The chain couples TRBV2 to TRBJ1-5; TRBD1 might be the D (5 bases). The ends were cut back, 6 bases at V and 0 bases at J, with 6 bases in the middle. This CDR3 has 13 residues. Looked up from germline, CDR1 is SNHLY and CDR2 is FYNNEI. The CDR3 protein is CASSRDSNQPQHF. As DNA, the CDR3 is TGTGCCAGCAGCAGGGATAGCAATCAGCCCCAGCATTTT. Drawing the rest from reference TRBV2 and TRBJ1-5, the complete variable domain is EPEVTQTPSHQVTQMGQEVILRCVPISNHLYFYWYRQILGQKVEFLVSFYNNEISEKSEIFDDQFSVERPDGSNFTLKIRSTKLEDSAMYFCASSRDSNQPQHFGDGTRLSIL.

The chain employs TRBV20-1 and TRBJ2-1; D unclear. V gave up 1 base and J gave up 9 bases, with 7 bases separating them. The CDR3 is made up of 11 amino acids. Germline V CDR1 and CDR2: DFQATT, SNEGSKA (reference sequence). The CDR3 DNA is TGCAGTGCTAGAGTCGCGGTTGAGCAGTTCTTC. Translated: CSARVAVEQFF.

V is TRBV11-2 and J is TRBJ1-3, with 9 bases aligning to TRBD1. The germline V gene has CDR1 SGHAT and CDR2 FQNNGV. This CDR3 spans 14 amino acids. V lost 4 bases, J lost 6 bases, and 4 bases stayed unmatched. DNA for the CDR3: TGTGCCAGCAGCTGGGACAGGGACGCAAACACCATATATTTT. This codes for CASSWDRDANTIYF.

This chain joins TRBV28 and TRBJ2-1; unclear D gene. Trimming took off 4 bases at V and 0 bases at J, with 10 bases between the two ends. The CDR3 runs 15 residues. The germline V gene has CDR1 MDHEN and CDR2 SYDVKM. CDR3 amino acids: CASSSIVASYNEQFF. The CDR3 region has the DNA TGTGCCAGCAGTTCGATAGTCGCCTCCTACAATGAGCAGTTCTTC.

The V and J genes are TRBV7-2 and TRBJ1-1; 7 bases agree with TRBD1. V shed 5 bases, J shed 5 bases, and the junction held 8 bases outside the gene matches. The CDR3 is made up of 14 amino acids. CDR1 is SGHTA and CDR2 is FQGNSA in the germline V gene. The CDR3 here is CASSPTTGLTEAFF. CDR3 bases: TGTGCCAGCAGCCCGACGACAGGGTTGACTGAAGCTTTCTTT.

The sample holds one count of this clone. This chain uses TRBV19 with TRBJ1-4; D is unclear. CDR1 LNHDA and CDR2 SQIVND come from the germline V gene (reference sequence). CDR3 size: 14 residues. Trimming removed 7 bases at V and 0 bases at J, with 9 bases between. The CDR3 spells CASTPFATNEKLFF. The CDR3 DNA reads as TGTGCCAGTACCCCATTTGCAACTAATGAAAAACTGTTTTTT.

This chain links TRBV19 with TRBJ2-1; TRBD1 matches at 10 bases. Losses at the gene ends were 5 bases for V and 8 bases for J; bases not matched to a gene: 3. CDR1 and CDR2 (germline): LNHDA, SQIVND (reference sequence). This CDR3 has 13 residues. The CDR3: CASSVTGGYEQFF. In DNA, the CDR3 is TGTGCCAGTAGTGTGACAGGGGGCTATGAGCAGTTCTTC.

This clone was seen just once. The rearrangement links TRBV7-2 to TRBJ2-1; 9 nucleotides match TRBD1. The CDR3 covers 14 residues. V was clipped by 5 bases and J by 5 bases; unmatched bases: 4. The V gene's germline CDR1 is SGHTA and CDR2 FQGNSA. The CDR3 loop is CASSIWTGDNEQFF. In DNA, the CDR3 is TGTGCCAGCAGCATCTGGACAGGGGACAATGAGCAGTTCTTC. Drawing the rest from reference TRBV7-2 and TRBJ2-1, the complete variable domain is GAGVSQSPSNKVTEKGKDVELRCDPISGHTALYWYRQSLGQGLEFLIYFQGNSAPDKSGLPSDRFSAERTGGSVSTLTIQRTQQEDSAVYLCASSIWTGDNEQFFGPGTRLTVL.

The V gene is TRBV7-2, the J gene TRBJ2-3, with 9 bases that match TRBD2. Per germline, CDR1 SGHTA and CDR2 FQGNSA. V dropped 1 base and J dropped 6; count of bases not matched to a gene: 5. CDR3 length equals 15 residues. CDR3 in amino acids: CASSLVSGGRDTQYF. DNA for the CDR3: TGTGCCAGCAGCTTAGTTAGCGGGGGCAGGGATACGCAGTATTTT.

The CDR3 nucleotides are TGTGCCTGGAGTGACAGGAATGAGCAGTTCTTC. Its translation: CAWSDRNEQFF. This sequence joins TRBV30 and TRBJ2-1; weak D call: TRBD1 (5 bases). Germline assignment: CDR1 GTSNPN and CDR2 SVGIG (reference sequence). Trimming removed 1 base at V and 7 bases at J, with 5 bases between. CDR3 length: 11 residues.

This clone was recorded only once. CDR3: CATLMGGEQYF. For the CDR3, the DNA is TGTGCCACCCTGATGGGGGGCGAGCAGTACTTC. The genes are TRBV19 and TRBJ2-7; perhaps TRBD2 as D (6 bases). CDR1 and CDR2 (germline): LNHDA, SQIVND (reference sequence). This CDR3 has 11 residues. Trimming shortened V by 10 bases and J by 6 bases, and 13 bases separated the two germline ends.

The chain joins TRBV6-5 to TRBJ1-5; 8 bases fit TRBD1. V trimming: 7 bases; J trimming: 2 bases; junction bases outside the gene matches: 4. The CDR3 runs to 14 residues. Germline values: CDR1 MNHEY, CDR2 SVGAGI. The CDR3 DNA is TGTGCCAGCACCTTGGGACAGGGCAATCAGCCCCAGCATTTT. Protein sequence: CASTLGQGNQPQHF.

This clone was detected only once. The V gene is TRBV6-1, the J gene TRBJ1-5, with D uncertain. The germline gives CDR1 MNHNS, CDR2 SASEGT. V was clipped by 2 bases and J by 2 bases, with 7 bases between them. The CDR3 sequence is 14 residues long. Here the CDR3 DNA reads TGTGCCAGCAGTGAACTTTCCGGCAATCAGCCCCAGCATTTT. Its protein is CASSELSGNQPQHF.

V usage is TRBV10-3 and J usage is TRBJ2-7; 9 bases match TRBD1. V was clipped by 10 bases and J by 12 bases; unmatched bases: 13. Germline V gene data show CDR1 as ENHRY and CDR2 as SYGVKD. This CDR3 is built from 12 residues. CDR3 in DNA: TGTGCCACTTCACCCGGGACAGGGACTGGGTACTTC. This gives the protein CATSPGTGTGYF.

V is TRBV3-1 (or the pseudogene TRBV3-2) and J is TRBJ2-3; 10 bases map to TRBD2. This CDR3 spans 16 amino acids. Germline lookup yields CDR1 LGHDT and CDR2 YNNKEL (reference sequence). V dropped 4 bases and J dropped 5; count of bases not matched to a gene: 9. The CDR3 sequence: CASSPIAGGRGDTQYF. CDR3 DNA sequence: TGTGCCAGCAGCCCCATAGCGGGGGGCCGTGGAGATACGCAGTATTTT.